The entry below describes one T cell receptor (beta chain). Its target is not known. CDR1 is SGHVS and CDR2 is FQNEAQ in the germline V gene. V dropped 1 base and J dropped 2 bases, with 9 bases sitting between them. The CDR3 is 16 amino acids. This table comes from immunoSEQ multiplex PCR, and its TCRdb copy is limited to in-frame clones, with some not included. The sample has around 180,000 clones; about 84% are singletons. This sample is part of a study of cytomegalovirus exposure and HLA in healthy donors. In the study overall: The 90 to 150 validation repertoires and the approximately 630 first-cohort repertoires shared a platform, a later analysis reported. Points from the study as a whole: Reports indicated that the classifier achieved high specificity and sensitivity in diagnosing cytomegalovirus status. 150 to 200 TCR beta chains were listed as cytomegalovirus-associated. In a later analysis, first-cohort TCR clusters were found to tend to co-occur in the 120 or so validation repertoires.

V usage is TRBV7-8 and J usage is TRBJ2-6; no reliable D call. The sequence was obtained from a woman aged 18-30 years in good health and CMV-seronegative. Specimen: PBMCs. The CDR3 reads CASSLDFFAGANVLTF. In nucleotides, the CDR3 is TGTGCCAGCAGCTTAGATTTCTTCGCTGGGGCCAACGTCCTGACTTTC.